The 9 T cell receptor beta chains given below trace back to one sample, sequenced in a study of CD8 T cells in ankylosing spondylitis. A single record per CDR3 protein comes from TCRdb applying MiXCR to the 5' RACE reads. The top ten hold nearly 7% of the sample, which has about 240,000 distinct CDR3 sequences, roughly 8.6% seen once. The sample was blood, either unsorted or a sorted T cell fraction (not recorded which). These receptors all stem from a male donor with ankylosing spondylitis or in good health (not recorded which).

This clonotype was recorded many times. The chain links TRBV20-1 to TRBJ2-3, with TRBD1 identical over 9 bases. There are 13 residues in the CDR3. Per the germline V gene, CDR1 is DFQATT and CDR2 is SNEGSKA (reference sequence). The junction had 4 bases not matched to a gene; V was cut back by 5 bases and J by 4 bases. CDR3 sequence reads: CSAEGDRADTQYF. The CDR3 DNA is TGCAGTGCTGAGGGGGACAGGGCAGATACGCAGTATTTT.

This clonotype was counted many times. V usage is TRBV20-1 and J usage is TRBJ2-7; 11 bases agree with TRBD2. Germline V gene data show CDR1 as DFQATT and CDR2 as SNEGSKA (reference sequence). V trimming: 3 bases; J trimming: 4 bases; junction bases outside the gene matches: 11. The CDR3 has 16 residues. The CDR3 loop is CSARVVGTSGVYEQYF. CDR3 DNA sequence: TGCAGTGCTAGGGTAGTGGGGACTAGCGGAGTTTACGAGCAGTACTTC.

Concerning this clonotype: This clone may be a read error of a much larger clone one base away. As DNA, the CDR3 is TGTGCCAGCTCACCCCAGGACAGGGCCGAGCAGCACTTC. Its translation: CASSPQDRAEQHF. The genes are TRBV18 and TRBJ2-7, with 8 bases matching TRBD1. The CDR3 has 13 residues. CDR1 and CDR2 (germline): KGHSH, LQKENI.

This clonotype was observed at least ten times. V usage is TRBV6-2 or TRBV6-3 and J usage is TRBJ1-5, with D perhaps matching TRBD1 (5 bases). In germline, CDR1 is MNHEY, CDR2 SVGEGT. V lost 0 bases and J lost 2, with 11 bases in between. This CDR3 has 16 residues. This CDR3 reads CASSYSKGRGNQPQHF. The DNA of the CDR3 is TGTGCCAGCAGTTACTCGAAGGGGAGAGGCAATCAGCCCCAGCATTTT.

This clonotype was seen many times. The chain joins TRBV7-2 to TRBJ2-5; D is ambiguous. The CDR3 contains 13 residues. The ends were cut back, 2 bases at V and 7 bases at J, with 11 bases in the middle. Per the germline V gene, CDR1 is SGHTA and CDR2 is FQGNSA. The CDR3 nucleotides are TGTGCCAGCAGCTTATCACAAGACGGGACCCAGTACTTC. This codes for CASSLSQDGTQYF.

This clonotype has a count of ten or more. The chain has TRBV6-1 and TRBJ2-2; D ambiguous. Germline V gene lookup returns CDR1 MNHNS and CDR2 SASEGT. Trimming cost V 2 bases and J 0 bases, with 10 bases left between them. The CDR3 runs to 16 residues. The CDR3 region is CASSEFGVANTGELFF. In DNA form, the CDR3 reads TGTGCCAGCAGTGAATTTGGGGTCGCGAACACCGGGGAGCTGTTTTTT.

This chain uses TRBV18 with TRBJ2-1; D is perhaps TRBD2 (5 bases). The length of the CDR3 is 13 residues. Germline lookup yields CDR1 KGHSH and CDR2 LQKENI. Trimming removed 2 bases at V and 9 bases at J, with 11 bases between. Here the CDR3 reads CASSPSGIGEQFF. The CDR3 coding sequence is TGTGCCAGCTCACCATCGGGGATTGGTGAGCAGTTCTTC.

This clonotype was seen more than once but under ten times. The chain employs TRBV6-6 and TRBJ2-3; D ambiguous. CDR1 is MNHNY and CDR2 is SVGAGI in the germline V gene (reference sequence). Trimming took off 4 bases at V and 5 bases at J, with 7 bases between the two ends. This CDR3 has 12 amino acids. CDR3 DNA: TGTGCCAGCAGTTGGAAGAAAGATACGCAGTATTTT. The encoded protein is CASSWKKDTQYF.

This chain joins TRBV4-2 and TRBJ1-2; tentatively, D is TRBD1 (6 bases). There are 14 residues in the CDR3. Deletions cut 4 bases from V and 5 bases from J, with 14 bases between. Germline V gene lookup returns CDR1 LGHNA and CDR2 YNFKEQ. The CDR3: CASSPGTGRYGYTF. The CDR3 DNA reads TGTGCCAGCAGCCCTGGTACAGGGAGGTATGGCTACACCTTC.